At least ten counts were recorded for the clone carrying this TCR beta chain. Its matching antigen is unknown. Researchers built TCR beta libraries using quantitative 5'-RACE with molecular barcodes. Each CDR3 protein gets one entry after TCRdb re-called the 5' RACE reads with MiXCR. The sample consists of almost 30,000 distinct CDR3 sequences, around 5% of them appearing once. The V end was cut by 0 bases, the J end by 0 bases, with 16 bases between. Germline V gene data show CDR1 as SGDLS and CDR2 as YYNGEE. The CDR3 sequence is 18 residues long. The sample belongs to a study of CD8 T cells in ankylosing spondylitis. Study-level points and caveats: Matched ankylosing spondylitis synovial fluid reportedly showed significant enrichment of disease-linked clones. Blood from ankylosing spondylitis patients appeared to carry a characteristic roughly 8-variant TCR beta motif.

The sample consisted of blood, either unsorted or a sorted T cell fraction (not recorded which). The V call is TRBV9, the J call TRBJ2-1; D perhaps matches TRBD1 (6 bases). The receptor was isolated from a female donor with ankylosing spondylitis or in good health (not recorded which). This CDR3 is CASSVDSPGQHSYNEQFF. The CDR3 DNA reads TGTGCCAGCAGCGTAGATAGCCCTGGACAGCACTCCTACAATGAGCAGTTCTTC.